This T cell receptor beta chain was sequenced during a study of cytomegalovirus exposure and HLA in healthy donors. This table comes from immunoSEQ multiplex PCR, and its TCRdb copy is limited to in-frame clones, with some not included. The repertoire consists of about 240,000 clones, with approximately 84% occurring once and the leading ten covering 0.95% to 1.5%. V lost 1 base and J 1 base, leaving 10 bases between the germline ends. The CDR3 totals 15 residues. Germline lookup yields CDR1 MNHNS and CDR2 SASEGT. The sequence was obtained from a woman in her 30s in good health and CMV-seropositive. The rearrangement uses TRBV6-1 and TRBJ1-2; D unclear. Source material: PBMCs. CDR3 coding DNA: TGTGCCAGCAGTGAAGAACAACTAGTTAACTATGGCTACACCTTC. Translating gives CASSEEQLVNYGYTF.